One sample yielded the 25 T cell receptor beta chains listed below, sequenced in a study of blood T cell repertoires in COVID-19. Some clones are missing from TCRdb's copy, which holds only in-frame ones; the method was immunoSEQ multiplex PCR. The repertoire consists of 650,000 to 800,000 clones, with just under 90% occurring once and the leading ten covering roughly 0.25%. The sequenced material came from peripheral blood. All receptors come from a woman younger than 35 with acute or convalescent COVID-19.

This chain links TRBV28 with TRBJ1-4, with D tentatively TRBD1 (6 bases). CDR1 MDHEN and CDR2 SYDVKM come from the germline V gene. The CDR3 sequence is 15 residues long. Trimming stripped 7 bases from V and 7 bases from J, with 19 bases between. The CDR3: CASNPGRGGGEKLFF. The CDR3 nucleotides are TGTGCCAGCAATCCGGGGCGGGGAGGGGGTGAAAAACTGTTTTTT.

The CDR3 region is CARPPLGGCPKMNTEAFF. In nucleotides, the CDR3 is TGTGCCAGACCCCCCCTAGGAGGGTGCCCAAAAATGAACACTGAAGCTTTCTTT. The chain carries TRBV21-1 and TRBJ1-1. TRBV21-1 is annotated as a pseudogene. This CDR3 region has 18 residues.

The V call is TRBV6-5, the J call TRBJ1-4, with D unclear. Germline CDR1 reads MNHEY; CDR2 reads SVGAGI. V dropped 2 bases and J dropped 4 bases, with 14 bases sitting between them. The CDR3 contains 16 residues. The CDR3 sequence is CASSYIGDGINEKLFF. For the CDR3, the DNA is TGTGCCAGCAGTTACATAGGAGACGGAATTAATGAAAAACTGTTTTTT.

CDR3 nucleotide sequence: TGCGCCAGCAGCCAAGCTACAGGGATGGGGGAGCTGTTTTTT. As protein: CASSQATGMGELFF. The V gene is TRBV4-1, the J gene TRBJ2-2; D is perhaps TRBD1 (6 bases). V dropped 1 base and J dropped 8 bases, with 11 bases sitting between them. Germline V gene data show CDR1 as MGHRA and CDR2 as YSYEKL. The length of the CDR3 is 14 residues.

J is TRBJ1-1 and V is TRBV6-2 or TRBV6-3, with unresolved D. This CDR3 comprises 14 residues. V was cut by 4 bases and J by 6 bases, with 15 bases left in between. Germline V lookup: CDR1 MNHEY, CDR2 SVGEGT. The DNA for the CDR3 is TGTGCCAGCAGTTGGGCAGGCCCTACTTCTGAAGCTTTCTTT. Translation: CASSWAGPTSEAFF.

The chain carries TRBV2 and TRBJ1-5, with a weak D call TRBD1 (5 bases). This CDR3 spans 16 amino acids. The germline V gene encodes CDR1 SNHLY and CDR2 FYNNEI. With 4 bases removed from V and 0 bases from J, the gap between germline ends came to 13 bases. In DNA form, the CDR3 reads TGTGCCAGCAGTGCACAGGACCTTTATAGCAATCAGCCCCAGCATTTT. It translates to CASSAQDLYSNQPQHF.

Here the CDR3 DNA reads TGTGCCACCAGCAGACACGGACTATGGGGGAGCACCGGGGAGCTGTTTTTT. Translating it yields CATSRHGLWGSTGELFF. This rearrangement joins TRBV15 to TRBJ2-2; possible D gene TRBD2, 6 bases. CDR1 is LNHNV, CDR2 YYDKDF, per germline (reference sequence). The ends were cut back, 2 bases at V and 4 bases at J, with 17 bases in the middle. The CDR3 covers 17 residues.

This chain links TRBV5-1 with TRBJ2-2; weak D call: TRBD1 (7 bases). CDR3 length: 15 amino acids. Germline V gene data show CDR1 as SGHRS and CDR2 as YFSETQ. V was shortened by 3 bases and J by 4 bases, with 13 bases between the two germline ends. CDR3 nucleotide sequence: TGCGCCAGCAGCTACAGACAGGGAGGCACCGGGGAGCTGTTTTTT. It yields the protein CASSYRQGGTGELFF. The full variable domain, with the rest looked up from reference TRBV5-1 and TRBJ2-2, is KAGVTQTPRYLIKTRGQQVTLSCSPISGHRSVSWYQQTPGQGLQFLFEYFSETQRNKGNFPGRFSGRQFSNSRSEMNVSTLELGDSALYLCASSYRQGGTGELFFGEGSRLTVL.

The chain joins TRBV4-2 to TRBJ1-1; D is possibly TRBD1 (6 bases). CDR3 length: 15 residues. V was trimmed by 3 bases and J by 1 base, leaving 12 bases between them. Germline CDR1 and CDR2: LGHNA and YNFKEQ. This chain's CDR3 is CASSQDGQRNTEAFF. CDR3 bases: TGTGCCAGCAGCCAGGACGGACAGAGGAACACTGAAGCTTTCTTT.

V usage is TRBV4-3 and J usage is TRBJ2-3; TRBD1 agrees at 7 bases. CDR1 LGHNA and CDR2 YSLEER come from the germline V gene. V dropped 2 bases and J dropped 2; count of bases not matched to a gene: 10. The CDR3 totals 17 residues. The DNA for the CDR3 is TGCGCCAGCAGCCAATGGACAGGATCAAGGGTCACAGATACGCAGTATTTT. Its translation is CASSQWTGSRVTDTQYF.

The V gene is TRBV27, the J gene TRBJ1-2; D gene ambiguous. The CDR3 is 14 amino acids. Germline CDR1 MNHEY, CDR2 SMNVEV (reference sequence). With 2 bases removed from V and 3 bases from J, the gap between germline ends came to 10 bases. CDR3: CASSLAGGHYGYTF. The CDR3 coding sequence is TGTGCCAGCAGTTTAGCGGGAGGACACTATGGCTACACCTTC.

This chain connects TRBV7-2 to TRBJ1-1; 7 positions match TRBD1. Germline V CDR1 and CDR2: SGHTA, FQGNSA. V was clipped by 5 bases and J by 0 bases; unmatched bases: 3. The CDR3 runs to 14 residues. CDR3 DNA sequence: TGTGCCAGCAGCAGACAGGGACTGAACACTGAAGCTTTCTTT. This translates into CASSRQGLNTEAFF.

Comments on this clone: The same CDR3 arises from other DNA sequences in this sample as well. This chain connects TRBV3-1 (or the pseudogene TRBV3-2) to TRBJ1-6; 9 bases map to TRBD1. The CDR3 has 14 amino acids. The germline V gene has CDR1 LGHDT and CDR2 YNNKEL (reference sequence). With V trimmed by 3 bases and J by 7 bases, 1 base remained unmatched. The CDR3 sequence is CASSQGQGNSPLHF. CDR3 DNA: TGTGCCAGCAGCCAGGGACAGGGAAATTCACCCCTCCACTTT.

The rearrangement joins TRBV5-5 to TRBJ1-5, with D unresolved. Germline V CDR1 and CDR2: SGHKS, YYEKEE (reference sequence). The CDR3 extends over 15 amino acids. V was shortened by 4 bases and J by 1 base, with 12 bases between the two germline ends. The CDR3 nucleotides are TGTGCCAGCAGCCCAGGTCCCTCGAGCAATCAGCCCCAGCATTTT. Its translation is CASSPGPSSNQPQHF. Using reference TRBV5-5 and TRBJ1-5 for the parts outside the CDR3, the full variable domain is DAGVTQSPTHLIKTRGQQVTLRCSPISGHKSVSWYQQVLGQGPQFIFQYYEKEERGRGNFPDRFSARQFPNYSSELNVNALLLGDSALYLCASSPGPSSNQPQHFGDGTRLSIL.

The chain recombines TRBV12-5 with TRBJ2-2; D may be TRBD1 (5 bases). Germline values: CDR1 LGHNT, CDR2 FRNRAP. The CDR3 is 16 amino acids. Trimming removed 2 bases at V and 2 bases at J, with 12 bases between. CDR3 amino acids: CASGLRAGRNTGELFF. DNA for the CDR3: TGTGCTAGTGGTTTGAGGGCAGGGCGAAACACCGGGGAGCTGTTTTTT.

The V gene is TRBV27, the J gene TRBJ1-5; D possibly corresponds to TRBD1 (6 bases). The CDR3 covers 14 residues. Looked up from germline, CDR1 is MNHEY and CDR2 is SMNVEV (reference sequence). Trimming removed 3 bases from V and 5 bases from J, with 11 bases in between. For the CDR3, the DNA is TGTGCCAGCAGTTTGGGGGGGGCCGATCAGCCCCAGCATTTT. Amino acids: CASSLGGADQPQHF.

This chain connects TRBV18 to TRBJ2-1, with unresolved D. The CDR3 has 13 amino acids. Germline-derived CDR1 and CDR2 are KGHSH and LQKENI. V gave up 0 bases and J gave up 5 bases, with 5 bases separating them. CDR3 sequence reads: CASSPPGHNEQFF. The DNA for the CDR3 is TGTGCCAGCTCACCACCGGGCCACAATGAGCAGTTCTTC. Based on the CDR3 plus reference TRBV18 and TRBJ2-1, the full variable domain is NAGVMQNPRHLVRRRGQEARLRCSPMKGHSHVYWYRQLPEEGLKFMVYLQKENIIDESGMPKERFSAEFPKEGPSILRIQQVVRGDSAAYFCASSPPGHNEQFFGPGTRLTVL.

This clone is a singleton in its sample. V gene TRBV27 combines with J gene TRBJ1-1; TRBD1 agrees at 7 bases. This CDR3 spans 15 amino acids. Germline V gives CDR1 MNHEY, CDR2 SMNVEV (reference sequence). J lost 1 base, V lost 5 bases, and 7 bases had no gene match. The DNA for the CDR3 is TGTGCCAGCAGTCCCCTGAGGACAGGGAACACTGAAGCTTTCTTT. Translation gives CASSPLRTGNTEAFF.

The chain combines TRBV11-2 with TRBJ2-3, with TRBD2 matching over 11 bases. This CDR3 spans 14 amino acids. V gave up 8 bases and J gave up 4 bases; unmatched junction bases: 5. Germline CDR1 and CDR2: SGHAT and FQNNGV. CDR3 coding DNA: TGTGCCAGCCATCTAGCGGGGGGCTCAGATACGCAGTATTTT. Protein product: CASHLAGGSDTQYF.

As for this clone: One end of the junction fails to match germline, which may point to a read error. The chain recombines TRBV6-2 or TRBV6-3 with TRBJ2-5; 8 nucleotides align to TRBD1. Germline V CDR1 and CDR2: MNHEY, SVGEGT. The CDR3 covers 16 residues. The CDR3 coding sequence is TGTACCAGCAGTCGACGGACAGGGTCCCACCAAGAGACCCAGTACTTC. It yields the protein CTSSRRTGSHQETQYF.

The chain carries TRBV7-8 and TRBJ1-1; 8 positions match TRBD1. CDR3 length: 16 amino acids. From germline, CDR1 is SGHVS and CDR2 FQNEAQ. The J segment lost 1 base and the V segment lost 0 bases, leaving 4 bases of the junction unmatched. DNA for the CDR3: TGTGCCAGCAGCTTAGCTATAGGACAGGGGAACACTGAAGCTTTCTTT. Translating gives CASSLAIGQGNTEAFF.

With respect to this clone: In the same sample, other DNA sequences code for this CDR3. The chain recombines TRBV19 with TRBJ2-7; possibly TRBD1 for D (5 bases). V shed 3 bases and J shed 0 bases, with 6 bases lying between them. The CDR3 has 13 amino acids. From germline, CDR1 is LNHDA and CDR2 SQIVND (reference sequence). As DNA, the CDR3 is TGTGCCAGTAGTATTGGGGCCTCCTACGAGCAGTACTTC. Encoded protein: CASSIGASYEQYF. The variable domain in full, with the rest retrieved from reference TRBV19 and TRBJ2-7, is DGGITQSPKYLFRKEGQNVTLSCEQNLNHDAMYWYRQDPGQGLRLIYYSQIVNDFQKGDIAEGYSVSREKKESFPLTVTSAQKNPTAFYLCASSIGASYEQYFGPGTRLTVT.

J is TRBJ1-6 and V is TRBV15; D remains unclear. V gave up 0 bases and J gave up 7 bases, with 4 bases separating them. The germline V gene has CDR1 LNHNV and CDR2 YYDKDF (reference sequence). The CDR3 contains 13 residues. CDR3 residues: CATSRDPNSPLHF. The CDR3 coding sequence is TGTGCCACCAGCAGAGACCCGAATTCACCCCTCCACTTT.

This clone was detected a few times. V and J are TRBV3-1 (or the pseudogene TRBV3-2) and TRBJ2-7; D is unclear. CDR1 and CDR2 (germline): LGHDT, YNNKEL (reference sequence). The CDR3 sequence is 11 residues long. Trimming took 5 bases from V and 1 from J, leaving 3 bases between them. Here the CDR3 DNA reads TGTGCCAGCAGCTCTTCCTACGAGCAGTACTTC. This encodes CASSSSYEQYF.

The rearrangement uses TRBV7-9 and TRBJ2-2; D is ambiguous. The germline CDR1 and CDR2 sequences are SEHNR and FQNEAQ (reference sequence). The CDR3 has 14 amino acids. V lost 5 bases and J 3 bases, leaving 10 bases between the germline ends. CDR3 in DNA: TGTGCCAGCAGCCCCTCAGGTCACACCGGGGAGCTGTTTTTT. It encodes CASSPSGHTGELFF.